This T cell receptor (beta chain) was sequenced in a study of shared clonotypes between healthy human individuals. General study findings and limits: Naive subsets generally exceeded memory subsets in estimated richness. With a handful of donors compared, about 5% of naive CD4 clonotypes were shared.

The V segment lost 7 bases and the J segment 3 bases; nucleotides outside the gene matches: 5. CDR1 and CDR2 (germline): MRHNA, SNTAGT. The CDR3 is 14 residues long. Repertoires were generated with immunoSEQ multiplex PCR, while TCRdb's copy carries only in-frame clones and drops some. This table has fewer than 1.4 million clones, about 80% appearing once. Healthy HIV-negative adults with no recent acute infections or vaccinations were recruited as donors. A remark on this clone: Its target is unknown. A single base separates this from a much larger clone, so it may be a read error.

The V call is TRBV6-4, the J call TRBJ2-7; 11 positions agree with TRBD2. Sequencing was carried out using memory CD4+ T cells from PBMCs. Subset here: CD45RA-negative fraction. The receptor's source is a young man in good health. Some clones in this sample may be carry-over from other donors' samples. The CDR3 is CASIAGTSGYEQYF. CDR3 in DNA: TGTGCCAGCATTGCCGGGACTAGCGGCTACGAGCAGTACTTC.